Shown below are 8 T cell receptor beta chains from a single sample sequenced in a study of cytomegalovirus exposure and HLA in healthy donors. TCRdb's table, derived via immunoSEQ multiplex PCR, lists solely in-frame clones and lacks some. Here the sample spans some 80,000 clones, around 96% being singletons. The sample taken for sequencing was PBMCs. The source is a young woman in good health and CMV-seronegative.

This chain links TRBV27 with TRBJ2-7; no definite D call. Between the trimmed V and J ends, which lost 0 bases and 4 bases, there was a span of 16 bases. There are 16 residues in the CDR3. The germline V gene encodes CDR1 MNHEY and CDR2 SMNVEV (reference sequence). The CDR3 nucleotides are TGTGCCAGCAGTTTATCGGCAGGAACCTTCCTATACGAGCAGTACTTC. Amino acids: CASSLSAGTFLYEQYF.

V usage is TRBV5-5 and J usage is TRBJ2-1, with 9 positions matching TRBD1. CDR3 size: 16 residues. Germline CDR1 and CDR2: SGHKS and YYEKEE (reference sequence). The V segment lost 6 bases and the J segment 6 bases; nucleotides outside the gene matches: 13. CDR3 sequence (DNA): TGTGCCAGCACCCTAGGACAGGGGCTAGGGGGCAATGAGCAGTTCTTC. This gives the protein CASTLGQGLGGNEQFF.

The chain combines TRBV5-1 with TRBJ1-2; D unresolved. The length of the CDR3 is 15 residues. Germline V gene lookup returns CDR1 SGHRS and CDR2 YFSETQ. The ends were cut back, 0 bases at V and 3 bases at J, with 12 bases in the middle. The CDR3 sequence: CASSLGSHKYYGYTF. Here the CDR3 DNA reads TGCGCCAGCAGCTTGGGTTCCCACAAATACTATGGCTACACCTTC. The whole variable domain, filled in from reference TRBV5-1 and TRBJ1-2, reads KAGVTQTPRYLIKTRGQQVTLSCSPISGHRSVSWYQQTPGQGLQFLFEYFSETQRNKGNFPGRFSGRQFSNSRSEMNVSTLELGDSALYLCASSLGSHKYYGYTFGSGTRLTVV.

This chain links TRBV19 with TRBJ2-1, with 9 bases aligning to TRBD2. The CDR3 has 16 residues. Germline assignment: CDR1 LNHDA and CDR2 SQIVND (reference sequence). The ends lost 6 bases at V and 4 bases at J; junction bases unmatched: 10. The CDR3 sequence: CASSLSSGSGYNEQFF. The CDR3 coding sequence is TGTGCCAGTAGCCTAAGTAGCGGGAGCGGGTACAATGAGCAGTTCTTC.

The chain uses TRBV11-3 and TRBJ2-7; 9 nucleotides match TRBD2. In germline, CDR1 is SGHNT, CDR2 YENEEA. This CDR3 contains 20 residues. J gave up 0 bases and V 1 base, and 16 bases lay outside the gene matches. The DNA of the CDR3 is TGTGCCAGCAGCTTAGGAAAGGCTTCCTGCGGGAGGGGGAGCTCCTACGAGCAGTACTTC. Its translation is CASSLGKASCGRGSSYEQYF. Full variable domain (outside the CDR3, taken from reference TRBV11-3 and TRBJ2-7): EAGVVQSPRYKIIEKKQPVAFWCNPISGHNTLYWYLQNLGQGPELLIRYENEEAVDDSQLPKDRFSAERLKGVDSTLKIQPAELGDSAVYLCASSLGKASCGRGSSYEQYFGPGTRLTVT.

V is TRBV25-1 and J is TRBJ2-3; 11 nucleotides agree with TRBD2. The CDR3 consists of 16 residues. CDR1 and CDR2 from the germline V gene are MGHDK and SYGVNS. V lost 2 bases and J lost 3; bases outside the gene matches: 4. CDR3 protein: CASSETSGSWTDTQYF. In DNA form, the CDR3 reads TGTGCCAGCAGTGAAACTAGCGGGAGTTGGACAGATACGCAGTATTTT.

The chain has TRBV27 and TRBJ2-3; D unresolved. Looked up from germline, CDR1 is MNHEY and CDR2 is SMNVEV (reference sequence). The CDR3 contains 12 residues. With 8 bases removed from V and 0 bases from J, the gap between germline ends came to 6 bases. CDR3 DNA: TGTGCCAGCTCCTTTAGCACAGATACGCAGTATTTT. This sequence encodes CASSFSTDTQYF.

The chain employs TRBV30 and TRBJ1-6, with D hard to call. Germline V gene sequence: CDR1 GTSNPN, CDR2 SVGIG (reference sequence). V was trimmed by 1 base and J by 10 bases, leaving 20 bases between them. The CDR3 covers 16 residues. The CDR3 DNA is TGTGCCTGGAGTGCTTACTACATAGTACCCCAATCACCCCTCCACTTT. It encodes CAWSAYYIVPQSPLHF.